Below are 13 T cell receptor beta chains sequenced from a single sample in a study of cytomegalovirus exposure and HLA in healthy donors. 60 Vbeta and 13 Jbeta primers were used in PCR. The table came from immunoSEQ multiplex PCR; TCRdb's copy has only in-frame clones and leaves some out. The sample contains approximately 180,000 clones, almost 85% of which appear only once. Sequenced: PBMCs. Receptors were obtained from a girl aged 5-17 years in good health and CMV-seropositive.

This clone was seen only a few times. The chain carries TRBV2 and TRBJ2-7; TRBD1 matches 11 bases. Germline CDR1 SNHLY, CDR2 FYNNEI. V was clipped by 3 bases and J by 5 bases; unmatched bases: 3. The CDR3 contains 14 residues. CDR3 protein: CASSDPGQGDEQYF. The CDR3 DNA follows: TGTGCCAGCAGTGACCCGGGACAGGGGGACGAGCAGTACTTC.

This sequence joins TRBV5-4 and TRBJ2-7; 8 nucleotides match TRBD1. The CDR3 has 13 amino acids. Trimming removed 0 bases from V and 4 bases from J; junction bases left unmatched: 0. CDR1 is SGHNT and CDR2 is YYREEE in the germline V gene (reference sequence). CDR3 nucleotides: TGTGCCAGCAGCTTGGGGACAGGGTACGAGCAGTACTTC. Protein sequence: CASSLGTGYEQYF.

The chain joins TRBV10-3 to TRBJ1-2; D ambiguous. From germline, CDR1 is ENHRY and CDR2 SYGVKD. The ends were cut back, 6 bases at V and 2 bases at J, with 16 bases in the middle. This CDR3 is 15 amino acids long. The CDR3 loop is CAIRALGLLNYGYTF. The CDR3 DNA sequence: TGTGCCATCAGGGCCTTAGGACTGCTGAACTATGGCTACACCTTC.

Comment on this clone: The identical CDR3 is also encoded by other nucleotide sequences in the sample. The rearrangement links TRBV2 to TRBJ1-4; TRBD1 aligns across 9 bases. Germline lookup yields CDR1 SNHLY and CDR2 FYNNEI. The CDR3 extends over 17 amino acids. The V gene end was trimmed by 5 bases and the J gene end by 1 base; junction bases not matched to a gene: 8. Here the CDR3 reads CASSRQGQGRTNEKLFF. DNA of the CDR3: TGTGCCAGCAGTCGACAGGGACAGGGACGAACTAATGAAAAACTGTTTTTT. The full variable domain, rest sourced from reference TRBV2 and TRBJ1-4, is EPEVTQTPSHQVTQMGQEVILRCVPISNHLYFYWYRQILGQKVEFLVSFYNNEISEKSEIFDDQFSVERPDGSNFTLKIRSTKLEDSAMYFCASSRQGQGRTNEKLFFGSGTQLSVL.

The chain carries TRBV5-1 and TRBJ2-6; 9 bases line up with TRBD1. Per the germline V gene, CDR1 is SGHRS and CDR2 is YFSETQ. The junction had 2 bases not matched to a gene; V was cut back by 0 bases and J by 1 base. This CDR3 spans 17 amino acids. The DNA for the CDR3 is TGCGCCAGCAGCTTGGCCGGACAGGGGTCTGGGGCCAACGTCCTGACTTTC. It codes for CASSLAGQGSGANVLTF.

The chain employs TRBV25-1 and TRBJ2-7; 7 bases line up with TRBD2. The CDR3 covers 16 residues. Germline V gene data show CDR1 as MGHDK and CDR2 as SYGVNS. V was clipped by 3 bases and J by 0 bases; unmatched bases: 8. CDR3 residues: CASSESLAWSSYEQYF. As DNA, the CDR3 is TGTGCCAGCAGTGAGTCACTAGCGTGGAGCTCCTACGAGCAGTACTTC.

The gene calls are TRBV27 and TRBJ1-5; 7 bases agree with TRBD1. The V gene end was trimmed by 8 bases and the J gene end by 1 base; junction bases not matched to a gene: 8. The CDR3 consists of 15 residues. CDR1 is MNHEY, CDR2 SMNVEV, per germline (reference sequence). CDR3 region: CASAVRQGSNQPQHF. The CDR3 region has the DNA TGTGCCAGCGCAGTTCGACAGGGAAGCAATCAGCCCCAGCATTTT.

This rearrangement joins TRBV15 to TRBJ2-7, with no clear D. CDR3 length: 15 residues. Looked up from germline, CDR1 is LNHNV and CDR2 is YYDKDF (reference sequence). V lost 1 base to trimming and J lost 2 bases, with 12 bases between them. CDR3 amino acids: CATSRAHTQTYEQYF. In DNA form, the CDR3 reads TGTGCCACCAGCAGAGCACACACCCAGACCTACGAGCAGTACTTC.

V is TRBV28 and J is TRBJ2-3, with D possibly matching TRBD2 (5 bases). This CDR3 contains 13 residues. Trimming took off 6 bases at V and 0 bases at J, with 7 bases between the two ends. The germline V gene has CDR1 MDHEN and CDR2 SYDVKM. In DNA form, the CDR3 reads TGTGCCAGCAGCGGGATAAGCACAGATACGCAGTATTTT. Amino acid sequence: CASSGISTDTQYF.

This chain uses TRBV27 with TRBJ2-4, with 7 bases fitting TRBD2. CDR1 is MNHEY, CDR2 SMNVEV, per germline (reference sequence). The CDR3 totals 15 residues. Unmatched junction bases numbered 7, after V lost 4 bases and J lost 4 bases. The CDR3 region is CASSWGGVGKNIQYF. The CDR3 region has the DNA TGTGCCAGCAGTTGGGGGGGGGTTGGGAAAAACATTCAGTACTTC.

In DNA, the CDR3 is TGTGCCAGCAGCTTTCCCGGGACAGGGTGGTACGAGCAGTACTTC. This translates into CASSFPGTGWYEQYF. The rearrangement uses TRBV7-9 and TRBJ2-7; 9 bases are shared with TRBD1. Germline V lookup: CDR1 SEHNR, CDR2 FQNEAQ (reference sequence). This CDR3 contains 15 residues. Losses at the gene ends were 3 bases for V and 4 bases for J; bases not matched to a gene: 7.

The chain joins TRBV7-3 to TRBJ1-3; D is perhaps TRBD1 (6 bases). The CDR3 extends over 15 amino acids. Germline V gene lookup returns CDR1 SGHTA and CDR2 FQGTGA. Trimming removed 0 bases from V and 3 bases from J, with 9 bases in between. The CDR3 DNA reads as TGTGCCAGCAGCTTAACAGGGGGAAATGGAAACACCATATATTTT. It codes for CASSLTGGNGNTIYF.

J is TRBJ1-1 and V is TRBV7-9; possible D gene TRBD1, 5 bases. Trimming left V 6 bases short and J 0 bases short, with 11 bases between. The CDR3 extends over 14 amino acids. Germline loops: CDR1 SEHNR, CDR2 FQNEAQ (reference sequence). DNA of the CDR3: TGTGCCAGCAGGAATGGGGGGGTGAACACTGAAGCTTTCTTT. As protein: CASRNGGVNTEAFF.